The rows below give T cell receptor beta chains drawn from one sample of a study of blood T cell repertoires in COVID-19. The protocol was immunoSEQ multiplex PCR, while the TCRdb copy is restricted to in-frame clones and leaves out a portion. The sample holds 230,000 or so clones, over 75% seen once. The specimen sequenced was peripheral blood. These receptors all come from a middle-aged man with active or convalescent COVID-19. CDR3s include the opening cysteine and the closing phenylalanine or tryptophan. The D gene is left open where the match is weak. Size values are once, few and many counts, or a class for expanded clones, and some rows have none.

j_call v_call clone_size d_call cdr3_nt cdr3_aa
TRBJ2-7 TRBV25-1 NA NA TGTGCCAGCAGTGAATCCTCACAGCAGGGTCGGGAGCAGTACTTC CASSESSQQGREQYF
TRBJ2-2 TRBV7-3 NA NA TGTGCCAGCAGCTCGGACCCTAGCGCGGGCACCGGGGAGCTGTTTTTT CASSSDPSAGTGELFF
TRBJ2-7 TRBV6-5 NA NA TGTGCCAGCAGTCGCGAGGACGGGGACGAGCAGTACTTC CASSREDGDEQYF
TRBJ1-1 TRBV27 once NA TGTGCCAGCAGTCCCTTGGGCGGAGGGACTGAAGCTTTCTTT CASSPLGGGTEAFF
TRBJ1-5 TRBV9 NA NA TGTGCCAGCAGCGTGGGGCACCGGAACGATCAGCCCCAGCATTTT CASSVGHRNDQPQHF
TRBJ2-7 TRBV28 NA NA TGTGCCAGCAGTCCTCCGGGACACCAACGGCCCTACGAGCAGTACTTC CASSPPGHQRPYEQYF
TRBJ1-2 TRBV7-9 NA TRBD1 TGTGCCAGCAGCGGGCAGACAGGGAACTATGGCTACACCTTC CASSGQTGNYGYTF
TRBJ2-3 TRBV6-6 once NA TGTGCCAGCAGTTACGGCGGCGAGGGTTTGAATTTT CASSYGGEGLNF
TRBJ2-7 TRBV19 NA NA TGTGCCAGTAGTAGAAGATCAGGGTACGAGCAGTACTTC CASSRRSGYEQYF
TRBJ2-1 TRBV7-2 NA TRBD2 TGTGCCAGCAGCCTAACCGGGCTAGCGGGAGGTGAGCAGTTCTTC CASSLTGLAGGEQFF
TRBJ1-2 TRBV6-5 NA NA TGTGCCAGCAGGTCCACGGGGGGCTACACCTTC CASRSTGGYTF
TRBJ1-1 TRBV7-9 NA NA TGTGCCAGCTTGGAGGGTTTGAACACTGAAGCTTTCTTT CASLEGLNTEAFF
TRBJ2-5 TRBV29-1 NA NA TGCAGCGGCTCCAGGGCGGGGAGAGAGACCCAGTACTTC CSGSRAGRETQYF
TRBJ1-2 TRBV28 NA TRBD1 TGTGCCAGCAGTTCTCCCGGACAGGTTTTTATCTATGGCTACACCTTC CASSSPGQVFIYGYTF
TRBJ2-7 TRBV5-4 NA NA TGTGCCAGCAGCCCTCCTACTAGCTACGAGCAGTACTTC CASSPPTSYEQYF
TRBJ2-3 TRBV11-2 NA TRBD1 TGTGCCAGCAGCCATACCCGACAGGGGAGGACAGATACGCAGTATTTT CASSHTRQGRTDTQYF
TRBJ2-5 TRBV5-4 NA TRBD2 TGTGCCAGCAGCCCCGGACTAGCGGTCGACCTTCCGGAGACCCAGTACTTC CASSPGLAVDLPETQYF
TRBJ2-3 TRBV6-6 once NA TGTGCCAGCAGTTACTTGTCACTCCAGGCAGATACGCAGTATTTT CASSYLSLQADTQYF
TRBJ2-2 TRBV11-2 NA NA TGTGCCAGCAGCATGAAGACAGGAGTCGACCGGGAGCTGTTTTTT CASSMKTGVDRELFF
TRBJ2-7 TRBV28 NA NA TGTGCCAGCAGTACTAACCGGGACTTCGTGGAGTACTTC CASSTNRDFVEYF
TRBJ1-1 TRBV5-1 NA TRBD1 TGCGCCAGCAGCCCCGGGACAGGGGGCGAAACTGAAGCTTTCTTT CASSPGTGGETEAFF
TRBJ1-2 TRBV5-1 NA NA TGCGCCAGCAGCTTGGGGACAGCAAACTATGGCTACACCTTC CASSLGTANYGYTF
TRBJ2-3 TRBV5-4 NA TRBD1 TGTGCCAGCAGCCGGGACAGGGGGACAGATACGCAGTATTTT CASSRDRGTDTQYF
TRBJ1-5 TRBV18 NA NA TGTGCCAGCTCACCACAGTCGGACTTACAACGCGCAGGTAGGCCCCAGCATTTT CASSPQSDLQRAGRPQHF
TRBJ2-6 TRBV18 NA NA TGTGCCAGCTCACCGTTCGACAGGACCTCTGGGGCCAACGTCCTGACTTTC CASSPFDRTSGANVLTF
TRBJ1-5 TRBV19 few NA TGTGCCAGTATCACGGGAGGGGAGCCCCAGCATTTT CASITGGEPQHF
TRBJ1-1 TRBV9 NA NA TGTGCCAGCAGCAGTTGGAGTGGCACTGAAGCTTTCTTT CASSSWSGTEAFF
TRBJ1-1 TRBV2 few NA TGTGCCAGCAGTGAACAGCGGGCTTTCTTT CASSEQRAFF
TRBJ1-3 TRBV6-5 few NA NA CASSSSGTGNTIYF
TRBJ2-3 TRBV9 NA NA TGTGCCAGCAGCGTAGATAAAGATACGCAGTATTTT CASSVDKDTQYF
TRBJ2-2 TRBV7-3 NA TRBD1 TGTGCCAGCAGCGCATGGACAGGGGCCGGGGAGCTGTTTTTT CASSAWTGAGELFF
TRBJ2-2 TRBV19 NA NA TGTGCCAGTAGTTCCTTTTACACCGGGGAGCTGTTTTTT CASSSFYTGELFF
TRBJ2-1 TRBV4-2 NA NA TGTGCCAGCAGCCCGAGCGGACTAGAGCAGTTCTTC CASSPSGLEQFF
TRBJ2-7 TRBV5-1 NA TRBD1 TGCGCCAGCAGCTTGGGACCGGGACAGGGGACATACGAGCAGTACTTC CASSLGPGQGTYEQYF
TRBJ2-1 TRBV27 NA TRBD1 TGTGCCAGCGGATGGACAGGGGGCAATGAGCAGTTCTTC CASGWTGGNEQFF